Below are 29 T cell receptor beta chains sequenced from a single sample in a study of control samples from healthy donors and cancer patients. Measured with immunoSEQ multiplex PCR; TCRdb has only the in-frame clones, and not every one. The sample lists around 94,000 clones, about 91% occurring once. Material: blood. These receptors were taken from a young woman in good health.

This rearrangement joins TRBV2 to TRBJ2-1; the D is unclear. V was shortened by 3 bases and J by 5 bases, with 11 bases between the two germline ends. Per the germline V gene, CDR1 is SNHLY and CDR2 is FYNNEI. This CDR3 spans 14 amino acids. The CDR3: CASSERSLNNEQFF. CDR3 sequence (DNA): TGTGCCAGCAGTGAGAGGAGTCTTAACAATGAGCAGTTCTTC.

In this sample, this clone turned up once. The rearrangement uses TRBV11-1 and TRBJ1-2; 10 bases map to TRBD1. This CDR3 is built from 14 residues. Germline V CDR1 and CDR2: SGHAT, FQDESV (reference sequence). J lost 6 bases, V lost 5 bases, and 6 bases had no gene match. This chain's CDR3 is CASSVAGTGDGYTF. The CDR3 bases are TGTGCCAGCAGCGTCGCCGGGACAGGGGATGGCTACACCTTC.

J is TRBJ2-2 and V is TRBV10-1; possibly TRBD2 for D (5 bases). V lost 4 bases, J lost 6 bases, and 12 bases lay in between. From germline, CDR1 is WNHNN and CDR2 SYGVQD (reference sequence). This CDR3 has 14 amino acids. CDR3 coding DNA: TGCGCCAGCAGTGCCCTTACTAGTTCCGGGGAGCTGTTTTTT. It is translated as CASSALTSSGELFF.

This clone is a singleton in its sample. The chain combines TRBV11-3 with TRBJ2-7; a possible D gene is TRBD2 (5 bases). CDR3 length: 14 amino acids. The V gene's germline CDR1 is SGHNT and CDR2 YENEEA. The ends were cut back, 3 bases at V and 6 bases at J, with 15 bases in the middle. The CDR3 DNA follows: TGTGCCAGCAGCTTGCCACCCGAAGGGAGCGAGCAGTACTTC. Amino acids: CASSLPPEGSEQYF.

This clone appeared a single time. The chain recombines TRBV11-2 with TRBJ2-7, with 11 bases aligning to TRBD2. Germline V gives CDR1 SGHAT, CDR2 FQNNGV. J gave up 2 bases and V 5 bases, and 5 bases lay outside the gene matches. The CDR3 runs 15 residues. The CDR3 protein is CASSPGTSGAYEQYF. CDR3 DNA sequence: TGTGCCAGCAGCCCCGGGACTAGCGGAGCCTACGAGCAGTACTTC.

This clone has a handful of counts. The chain combines TRBV7-9 with TRBJ1-2; D is unclear. Trimming removed 2 bases from V and 8 bases from J, with 9 bases in between. Germline CDR1 reads SEHNR; CDR2 reads FQNEAQ (reference sequence). The CDR3 extends over 12 amino acids. The DNA of the CDR3 is TGTGCCAGCAGCTTATGGGAGGACGGCTACACCTTC. It codes for CASSLWEDGYTF.

V gene TRBV4-1 combines with J gene TRBJ2-1; weak D call: TRBD1 (5 bases). The CDR3 loop spans 17 amino acids. V lost 4 bases and J lost 6, with 22 bases in between. Germline V gene sequence: CDR1 MGHRA, CDR2 YSYEKL. The chain's CDR3 is CASSPYLVARGLNEQFF. Written as DNA, the CDR3 is TGCGCCAGCAGCCCCTACCTTGTGGCTAGGGGTCTCAATGAGCAGTTCTTC.

For the CDR3, the DNA is TGTGCCAGCAGCGCGGGACCTTTTACCTACGAGCAGTACTTC. It is translated as CASSAGPFTYEQYF. The rearrangement links TRBV7-2 to TRBJ2-7; D is possibly TRBD2 (6 bases). This CDR3 comprises 14 residues. V shed 5 bases and J shed 2 bases, with 13 bases lying between them. CDR1 and CDR2 from the germline V gene are SGHTA and FQGNSA. The complete variable domain, with remaining parts taken from reference TRBV7-2 and TRBJ2-7, reads GAGVSQSPSNKVTEKGKDVELRCDPISGHTALYWYRQSLGQGLEFLIYFQGNSAPDKSGLPSDRFSAERTGGSVSTLTIQRTQQEDSAVYLCASSAGPFTYEQYFGPGTRLTVT.

The gene calls are TRBV10-3 and TRBJ1-1; TRBD1 aligns across 8 bases. V lost 0 bases and J lost 4; bases outside the gene matches: 1. The germline gives CDR1 ENHRY, CDR2 SYGVKD. This CDR3 spans 14 amino acids. In nucleotides, the CDR3 is TGTGCCATCAGTGAGTCGACAGGGGCCACTGAAGCTTTCTTT. Translation gives CAISESTGATEAFF.

The chain is built from TRBV10-3 and TRBJ1-2; D ambiguous. Looked up from germline, CDR1 is ENHRY and CDR2 is SYGVKD. This CDR3 is 14 amino acids long. V lost 3 bases, J lost 4 bases, and 12 bases lay in between. The CDR3 loop is CAISESRAGYGYTF. CDR3 nucleotide sequence: TGTGCCATCAGTGAATCGAGGGCGGGCTATGGCTACACCTTC.

This chain connects TRBV18 to TRBJ1-3; maybe TRBD1 (6 bases). This CDR3 spans 15 amino acids. Germline CDR1 reads KGHSH; CDR2 reads LQKENI. The germline V and J ends were trimmed by 3 bases and 8 bases, with 17 bases remaining between them. CDR3 residues: CASSPQVGGADTIYF. The CDR3 coding sequence is TGTGCCAGCTCACCCCAGGTGGGGGGCGCAGACACCATATATTTT.

The CDR3 bases are TGTGCCAGCAGTGAAAGTGGGGACACCATATATTTT. It translates to CASSESGDTIYF. The chain has TRBV6-1 and TRBJ1-3; D remains ambiguous. In germline, CDR1 is MNHNS, CDR2 SASEGT. This CDR3 contains 12 residues. V was clipped by 2 bases and J by 8 bases, with 7 bases between them.

The chain is built from TRBV10-1 and TRBJ2-5, with 9 positions matching TRBD1. The CDR3 totals 13 residues. Germline V gene lookup returns CDR1 WNHNN and CDR2 SYGVQD (reference sequence). V trimming: 8 bases; J trimming: 4 bases; junction bases outside the gene matches: 5. The CDR3 nucleotides are TGCGCCAGCCTTACAGGGGGCCTAGAGACCCAGTACTTC. Translation: CASLTGGLETQYF.

The chain carries TRBV6-5 and TRBJ2-3, with D perhaps TRBD1 (6 bases). V shed 0 bases and J shed 6 bases, with 10 bases lying between them. This CDR3 contains 14 residues. CDR1 is MNHEY and CDR2 is SVGAGI in the germline V gene. The CDR3 is CASSYSDSSDTQYF. CDR3 in DNA: TGTGCCAGCAGTTACTCGGACAGTTCCGATACGCAGTATTTT.

This sequence joins TRBV5-5 and TRBJ2-2; tentatively, D is TRBD2 (6 bases). Trimming stripped 10 bases from V and 2 bases from J, with 15 bases between. CDR3 size: 14 residues. The germline CDR1 and CDR2 sequences are SGHKS and YYEKEE (reference sequence). CDR3 residues: CASKGLANTGELFF. The CDR3 nucleotides read TGTGCCTCAAAGGGACTTGCAAACACCGGGGAGCTGTTTTTT. The variable domain in full, completed from reference TRBV5-5 and TRBJ2-2, reads DAGVTQSPTHLIKTRGQQVTLRCSPISGHKSVSWYQQVLGQGPQFIFQYYEKEERGRGNFPDRFSARQFPNYSSELNVNALLLGDSALYLCASKGLANTGELFFGEGSRLTVL.

The J gene is TRBJ2-2, the V gene TRBV30, with TRBD1 matching over 8 bases. CDR3 length: 13 amino acids. The V gene's germline CDR1 is GTSNPN and CDR2 SVGIG (reference sequence). J was trimmed by 7 bases and V by 3 bases; bases with no gene match: 4. CDR3 nucleotides: TGTGCCTGGAGGGGCAGGGGGCACGGGGAGCTGTTTTTT. Its protein product is CAWRGRGHGELFF.

The J gene is TRBJ1-5, the V gene TRBV27; D call uncertain. Germline V gene data show CDR1 as MNHEY and CDR2 as SMNVEV (reference sequence). V was cut by 3 bases and J by 1 base, with 7 bases left in between. There are 14 residues in the CDR3. CDR3 sequence reads: CASSFGGSNQPQHF. CDR3 nucleotides: TGTGCCAGCAGTTTCGGCGGGAGCAATCAGCCCCAGCATTTT.

The V gene is TRBV27, the J gene TRBJ2-7; 12 positions match TRBD2. The CDR3 sequence is 15 residues long. In germline, CDR1 is MNHEY, CDR2 SMNVEV (reference sequence). The ends lost 8 bases at V and 4 bases at J; junction bases unmatched: 9. This chain's CDR3 is CASGRGLAGIYEQYF. The CDR3 coding sequence is TGTGCCAGCGGGCGTGGACTAGCGGGGATTTACGAGCAGTACTTC.

The J gene is TRBJ1-1, the V gene TRBV5-1, with D possibly being TRBD1 (5 bases). The CDR3 extends over 14 amino acids. Germline assignment: CDR1 SGHRS and CDR2 YFSETQ. Trimming cost V 4 bases and J 1 base, with 11 bases left between them. DNA for the CDR3: TGCGCCAGCAGCACAGGCTCTCGGAACACTGAAGCTTTCTTT. Protein: CASSTGSRNTEAFF.

The rearrangement uses TRBV19 and TRBJ1-4; D possibly corresponds to TRBD1 (6 bases). V lost 5 bases, J lost 8 bases, and 15 bases lay in between. Germline loops: CDR1 LNHDA, CDR2 SQIVND (reference sequence). The CDR3 has 14 residues. This CDR3 is CASSSGMGGEKLFF. CDR3 DNA: TGTGCCAGTAGTTCCGGAATGGGGGGCGAAAAACTGTTTTTT.

The rearrangement uses TRBV5-1 and TRBJ2-7; 9 bases are a match to TRBD2. The trim removed 4 bases at V and 2 bases at J, leaving 10 bases unmatched. The CDR3 sequence is 16 residues long. Germline values: CDR1 SGHRS, CDR2 YFSETQ. The DNA for the CDR3 is TGCGCCAGCAGCACGGAGGTCGCGGGAGGGGCCTACGAGCAGTACTTC. Protein: CASSTEVAGGAYEQYF.

V gene TRBV7-3 combines with J gene TRBJ1-1, with D perhaps TRBD1 (6 bases). The V and J ends lost 8 bases and 1 base respectively, with 11 bases between them. CDR1 is SGHTA, CDR2 FQGTGA, per germline. The CDR3 loop spans 13 amino acids. In DNA, the CDR3 is TGTGCCAGCTCCGCGGGGGCGAACACTGAAGCTTTCTTT. Its protein product is CASSAGANTEAFF. The full variable domain, rest sourced from reference TRBV7-3 and TRBJ1-1, is GAGVSQTPSNKVTEKGKYVELRCDPISGHTALYWYRQSLGQGPEFLIYFQGTGAADDSGLPNDRFFAVRPEGSVSTLKIQRTERGDSAVYLCASSAGANTEAFFGQGTRLTVV.

This chain joins TRBV6-1 and TRBJ2-3; 13 bases line up with TRBD2. Germline V gene lookup returns CDR1 MNHNS and CDR2 SASEGT. The length of the CDR3 is 17 residues. V dropped 4 bases and J dropped 4; count of bases not matched to a gene: 8. In DNA, the CDR3 is TGTGCCAGCAGTGGAGGACTAGCGGGAGCGGAGGCAGATACGCAGTATTTT. Its translation: CASSGGLAGAEADTQYF.

The rearrangement links TRBV15 to TRBJ1-2, with no clear D. The V gene's germline CDR1 is LNHNV and CDR2 YYDKDF (reference sequence). The germline V and J ends were trimmed by 6 bases and 5 bases, with 10 bases remaining between them. This CDR3 has 12 residues. The CDR3 region is CATSERLYGYTF. CDR3 bases: TGTGCCACCAGTGAGAGGCTGTATGGCTACACCTTC.

This chain joins TRBV30 and TRBJ1-6, with 9 bases aligning to TRBD1. The CDR3 spans 22 residues. CDR1 GTSNPN and CDR2 SVGIG come from the germline V gene (reference sequence). Trimming cost V 3 bases and J 4 bases; bases outside gene matches: 25. The CDR3 region has the DNA TGTGCCTGGAGCCCCAACAGACGGGACAGGGTTCGCGGCGGGCGTTATAATTCACCCCTCCACTTT. Protein product: CAWSPNRRDRVRGGRYNSPLHF.

The DNA for the CDR3 is TGTGCCAGCAGTACGAGGACCAATCAGCCCCAGCATTTT. This gives the protein CASSTRTNQPQHF. The rearrangement uses TRBV12-3 or TRBV12-4 and TRBJ1-5; D is unclear. Trimming removed 5 bases from V and 3 bases from J, with 8 bases in between. The length of the CDR3 is 13 residues.

The chain has TRBV5-1 and TRBJ2-3, with unresolved D. The length of the CDR3 is 15 residues. V lost 3 bases to trimming and J lost 1 base, with 12 bases between them. The germline CDR1 and CDR2 sequences are SGHRS and YFSETQ. CDR3 nucleotides: TGCGCCAGCAGCTACACCATCGCTGGCACAGATACGCAGTATTTT. Encoded protein: CASSYTIAGTDTQYF.

As DNA, the CDR3 is TGCGCCAGCAGCGACCAGACAGGGTATAAGGGTGAAGCTTTCTTT. It is translated as CASSDQTGYKGEAFF. The chain joins TRBV5-1 to TRBJ1-1; 7 bases map to TRBD1. From germline, CDR1 is SGHRS and CDR2 YFSETQ. With V trimmed by 4 bases and J by 7 bases, 13 bases remained unmatched. The CDR3 sequence is 15 residues long.

The chain links TRBV27 to TRBJ1-2; D is unclear. The CDR3 is 16 residues long. Deletions cut 2 bases from V and 0 bases from J, with 13 bases between. CDR1 MNHEY and CDR2 SMNVEV come from the germline V gene (reference sequence). The CDR3 DNA reads as TGTGCCAGCAGTTTAACCGAAGGGAACTCTAACTATGGCTACACCTTC. Amino acid sequence: CASSLTEGNSNYGYTF.